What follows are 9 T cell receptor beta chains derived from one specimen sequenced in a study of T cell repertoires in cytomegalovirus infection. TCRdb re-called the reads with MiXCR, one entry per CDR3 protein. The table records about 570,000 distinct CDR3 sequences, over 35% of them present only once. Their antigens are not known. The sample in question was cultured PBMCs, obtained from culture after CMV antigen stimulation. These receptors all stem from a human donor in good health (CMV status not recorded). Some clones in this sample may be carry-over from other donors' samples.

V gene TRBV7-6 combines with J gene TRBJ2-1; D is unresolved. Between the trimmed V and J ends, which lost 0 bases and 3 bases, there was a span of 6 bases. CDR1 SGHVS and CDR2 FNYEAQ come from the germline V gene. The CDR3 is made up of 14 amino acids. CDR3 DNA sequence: TGTGCCAGCAGCTTAGCGGCTAGCTACAATGAGCAGTTCTTC. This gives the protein CASSLAASYNEQFF.

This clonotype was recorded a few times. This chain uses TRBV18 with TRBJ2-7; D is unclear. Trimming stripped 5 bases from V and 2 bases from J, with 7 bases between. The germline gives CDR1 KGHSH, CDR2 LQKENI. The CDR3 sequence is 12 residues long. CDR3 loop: CASSTSAYEQYF. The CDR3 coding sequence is TGTGCCAGCTCAACCTCAGCCTACGAGCAGTACTTC. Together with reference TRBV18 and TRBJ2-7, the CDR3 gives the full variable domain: NAGVMQNPRHLVRRRGQEARLRCSPMKGHSHVYWYRQLPEEGLKFMVYLQKENIIDESGMPKERFSAEFPKEGPSILRIQQVVRGDSAAYFCASSTSAYEQYFGPGTRLTVT.

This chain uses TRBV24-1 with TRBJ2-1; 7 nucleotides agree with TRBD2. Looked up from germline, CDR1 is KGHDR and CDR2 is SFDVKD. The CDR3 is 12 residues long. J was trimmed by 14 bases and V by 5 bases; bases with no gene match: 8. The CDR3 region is CATSAGLGDKFF. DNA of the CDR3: TGTGCCACCAGTGCCGGACTAGGGGATAAGTTCTTC.

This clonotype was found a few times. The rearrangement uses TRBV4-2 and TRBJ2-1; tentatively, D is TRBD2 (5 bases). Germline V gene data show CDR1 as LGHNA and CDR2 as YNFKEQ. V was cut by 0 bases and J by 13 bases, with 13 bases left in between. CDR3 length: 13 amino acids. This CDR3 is CASSQESSPTQFF. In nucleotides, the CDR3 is TGTGCCAGCAGCCAAGAATCTAGCCCCACTCAGTTCTTC.

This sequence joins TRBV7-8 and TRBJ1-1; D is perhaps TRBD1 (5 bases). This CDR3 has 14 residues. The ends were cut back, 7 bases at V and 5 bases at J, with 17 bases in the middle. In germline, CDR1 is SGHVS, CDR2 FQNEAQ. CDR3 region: CASTLGTRWTEAFF. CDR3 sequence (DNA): TGTGCCAGCACCCTAGGGACTCGGTGGACTGAAGCTTTCTTT. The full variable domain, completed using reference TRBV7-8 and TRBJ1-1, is GAGVSQSPRYKVAKRGQDVALRCDPISGHVSLFWYQQALGQGPEFLTYFQNEAQLDKSGLPSDRFFAERPEGSVSTLKIQRTQQEDSAVYLCASTLGTRWTEAFFGQGTRLTVV.

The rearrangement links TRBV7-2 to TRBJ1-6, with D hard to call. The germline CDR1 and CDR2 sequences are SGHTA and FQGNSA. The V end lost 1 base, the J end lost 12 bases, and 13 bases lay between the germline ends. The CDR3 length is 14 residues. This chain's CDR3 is CASSLDKSYGPLHF. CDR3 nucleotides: TGTGCCAGCAGCTTAGACAAGTCTTATGGACCCCTCCACTTT.

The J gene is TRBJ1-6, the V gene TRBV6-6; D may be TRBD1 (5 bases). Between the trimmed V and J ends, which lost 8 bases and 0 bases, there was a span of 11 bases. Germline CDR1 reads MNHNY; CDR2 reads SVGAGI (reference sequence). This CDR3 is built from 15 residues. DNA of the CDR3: TGTGCCAGCGGGGGGGGGAGCTCCTATAATTCACCCCTCCACTTT. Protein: CASGGGSSYNSPLHF.

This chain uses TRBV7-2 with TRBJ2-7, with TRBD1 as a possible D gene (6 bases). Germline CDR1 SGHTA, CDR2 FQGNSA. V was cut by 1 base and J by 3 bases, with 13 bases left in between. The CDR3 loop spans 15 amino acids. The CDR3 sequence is CASSLGTASNYEQYF. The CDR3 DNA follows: TGTGCCAGCAGCTTAGGGACAGCGAGTAACTACGAGCAGTACTTC.

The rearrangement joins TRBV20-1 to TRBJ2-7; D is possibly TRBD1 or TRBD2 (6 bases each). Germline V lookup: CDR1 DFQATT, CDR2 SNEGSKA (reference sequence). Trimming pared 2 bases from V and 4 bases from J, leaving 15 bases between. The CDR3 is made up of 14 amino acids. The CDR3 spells CSARLWGARYEQYF. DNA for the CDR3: TGCAGTGCTAGATTGTGGGGGGCCCGATACGAGCAGTACTTC.